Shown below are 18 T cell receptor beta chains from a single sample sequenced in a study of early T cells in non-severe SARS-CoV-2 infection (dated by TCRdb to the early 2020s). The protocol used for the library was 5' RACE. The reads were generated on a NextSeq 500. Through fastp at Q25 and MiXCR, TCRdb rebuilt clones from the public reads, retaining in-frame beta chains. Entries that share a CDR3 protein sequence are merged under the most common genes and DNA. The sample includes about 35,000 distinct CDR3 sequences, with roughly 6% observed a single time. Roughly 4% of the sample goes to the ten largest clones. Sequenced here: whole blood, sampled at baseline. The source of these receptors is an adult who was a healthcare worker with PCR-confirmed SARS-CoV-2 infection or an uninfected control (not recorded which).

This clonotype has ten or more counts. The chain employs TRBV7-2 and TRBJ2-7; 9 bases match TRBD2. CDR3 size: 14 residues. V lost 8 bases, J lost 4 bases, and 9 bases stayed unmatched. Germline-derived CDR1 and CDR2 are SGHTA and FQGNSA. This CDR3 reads CASSERAGGYEQYF. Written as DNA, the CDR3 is TGTGCCAGCTCGGAGAGAGCGGGAGGTTACGAGCAGTACTTC.

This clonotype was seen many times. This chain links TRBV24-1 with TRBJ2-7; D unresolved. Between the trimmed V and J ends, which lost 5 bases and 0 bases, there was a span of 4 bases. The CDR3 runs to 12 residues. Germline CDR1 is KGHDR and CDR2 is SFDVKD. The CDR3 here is CATSASSYEQYF. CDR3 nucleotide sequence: TGTGCCACCAGTGCCTCCTCCTACGAGCAGTACTTC.

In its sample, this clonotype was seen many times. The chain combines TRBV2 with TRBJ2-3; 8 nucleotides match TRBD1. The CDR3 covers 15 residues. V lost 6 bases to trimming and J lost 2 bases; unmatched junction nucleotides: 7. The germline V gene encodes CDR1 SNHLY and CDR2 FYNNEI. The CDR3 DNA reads TGTGCCAGCAGGAGGGGACAGGCCGACACAGATACGCAGTATTTT. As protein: CASRRGQADTDTQYF. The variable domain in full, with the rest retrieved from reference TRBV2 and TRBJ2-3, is EPEVTQTPSHQVTQMGQEVILRCVPISNHLYFYWYRQILGQKVEFLVSFYNNEISEKSEIFDDQFSVERPDGSNFTLKIRSTKLEDSAMYFCASRRGQADTDTQYFGPGTRLTVL.

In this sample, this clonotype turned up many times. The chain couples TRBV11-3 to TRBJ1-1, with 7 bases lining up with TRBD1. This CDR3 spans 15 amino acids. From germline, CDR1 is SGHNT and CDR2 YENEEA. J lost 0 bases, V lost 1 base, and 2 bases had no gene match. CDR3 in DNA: TGTGCCAGCAGCTTAGGCCAGGGGGTGAACACTGAAGCTTTCTTT. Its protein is CASSLGQGVNTEAFF.

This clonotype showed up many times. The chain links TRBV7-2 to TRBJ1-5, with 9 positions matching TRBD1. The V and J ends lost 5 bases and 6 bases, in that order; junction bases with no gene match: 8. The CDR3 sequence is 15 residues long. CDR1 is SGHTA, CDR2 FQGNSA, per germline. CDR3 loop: CASSGGQGLSQPQHF. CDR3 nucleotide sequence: TGTGCCAGCAGCGGTGGACAGGGGTTAAGTCAGCCCCAGCATTTT.

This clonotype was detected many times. The CDR3 reads CASSLNVIGAKNIQYF. CDR3 nucleotide sequence: TGTGCCAGCAGCTTAAACGTCATTGGGGCCAAAAACATTCAGTACTTC. The gene calls are TRBV7-9 and TRBJ2-4; unclear D gene. This CDR3 contains 16 residues. The V gene's germline CDR1 is SEHNR and CDR2 FQNEAQ (reference sequence). V lost 2 bases to trimming and J lost 1 base, with 12 bases between them. Drawing the rest from reference TRBV7-9 and TRBJ2-4, the complete variable domain is DTGVSQNPRHKITKRGQNVTFRCDPISEHNRLYWYRQTLGQGPEFLTYFQNEAQLEKSRLLSDRFSAERPKGSFSTLEIQRTEQGDSAMYLCASSLNVIGAKNIQYFGAGTRLSVL.

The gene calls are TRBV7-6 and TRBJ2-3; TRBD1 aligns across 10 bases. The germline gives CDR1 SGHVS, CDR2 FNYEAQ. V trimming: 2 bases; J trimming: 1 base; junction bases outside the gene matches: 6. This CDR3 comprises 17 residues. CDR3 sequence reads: CASSLFAGTGGTDTQYF. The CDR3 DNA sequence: TGTGCCAGCAGCTTATTTGCCGGGACAGGGGGCACAGATACGCAGTATTTT.

CDR3 region: CASSPLSPNSPLHF. CDR3 DNA sequence: TGTGCCAGTAGTCCACTCAGCCCTAATTCACCCCTCCACTTT. This chain joins TRBV19 and TRBJ1-6; unclear D gene. CDR3 length equals 14 residues. V was pared by 5 bases and J by 6 bases, with 11 bases between. The germline V gene encodes CDR1 LNHDA and CDR2 SQIVND (reference sequence).

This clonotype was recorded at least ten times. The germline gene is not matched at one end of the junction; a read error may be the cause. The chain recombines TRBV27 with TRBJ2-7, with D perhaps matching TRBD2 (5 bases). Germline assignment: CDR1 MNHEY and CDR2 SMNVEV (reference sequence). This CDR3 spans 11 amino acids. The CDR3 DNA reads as TGTGCCAGCAGTTCCGGGGTCGGGTGGCACTTC. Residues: CASSSGVGWHF.

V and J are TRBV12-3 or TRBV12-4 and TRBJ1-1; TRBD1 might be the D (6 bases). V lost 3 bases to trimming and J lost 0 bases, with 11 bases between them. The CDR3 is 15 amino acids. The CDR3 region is CASSLLTGLNTEAFF. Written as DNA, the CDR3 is TGTGCCAGCAGTTTGCTTACAGGGTTGAACACTGAAGCTTTCTTT.

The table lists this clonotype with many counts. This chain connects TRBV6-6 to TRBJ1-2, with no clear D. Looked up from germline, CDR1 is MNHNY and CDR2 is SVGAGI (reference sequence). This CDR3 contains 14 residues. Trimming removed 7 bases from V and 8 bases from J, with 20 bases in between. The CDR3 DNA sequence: TGTGCCAGCACCCCCGAGAGGCAGATTAAGGGCTACACCTTC. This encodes CASTPERQIKGYTF.

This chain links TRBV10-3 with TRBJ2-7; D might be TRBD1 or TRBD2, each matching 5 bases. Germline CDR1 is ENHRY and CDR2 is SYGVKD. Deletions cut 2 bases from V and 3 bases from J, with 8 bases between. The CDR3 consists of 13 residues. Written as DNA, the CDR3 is TGTGCCATCAGTGAGGGGGGTTACTACGAGCAGTACTTC. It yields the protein CAISEGGYYEQYF.

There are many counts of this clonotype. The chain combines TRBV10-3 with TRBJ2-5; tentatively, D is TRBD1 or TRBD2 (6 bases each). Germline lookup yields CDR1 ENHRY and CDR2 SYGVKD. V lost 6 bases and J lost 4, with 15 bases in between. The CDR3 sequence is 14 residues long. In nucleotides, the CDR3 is TGTGCCATCAGGGGGGGCCGAGAACGAGAGACCCAGTACTTC. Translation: CAIRGGRERETQYF.

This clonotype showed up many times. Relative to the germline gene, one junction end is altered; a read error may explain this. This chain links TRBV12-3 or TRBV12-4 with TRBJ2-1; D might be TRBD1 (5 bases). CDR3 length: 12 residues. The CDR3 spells CASSLRVGDTNF. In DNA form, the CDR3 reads TGTGCCAGCAGTCTCAGGGTAGGGGATACGAACTTC.

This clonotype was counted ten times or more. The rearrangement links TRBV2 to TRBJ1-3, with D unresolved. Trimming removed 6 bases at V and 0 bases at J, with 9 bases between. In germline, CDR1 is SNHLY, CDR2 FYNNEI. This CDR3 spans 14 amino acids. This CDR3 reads CASRTTRSGNTIYF. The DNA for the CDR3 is TGTGCCAGCAGGACCACGCGCTCTGGAAACACCATATATTTT.

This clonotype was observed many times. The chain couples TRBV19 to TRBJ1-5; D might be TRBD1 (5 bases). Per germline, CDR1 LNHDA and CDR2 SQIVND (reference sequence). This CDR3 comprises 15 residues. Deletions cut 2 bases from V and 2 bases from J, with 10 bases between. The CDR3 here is CASSIRGAGNQPQHF. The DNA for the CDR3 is TGTGCCAGTAGTATAAGGGGTGCGGGCAATCAGCCCCAGCATTTT.

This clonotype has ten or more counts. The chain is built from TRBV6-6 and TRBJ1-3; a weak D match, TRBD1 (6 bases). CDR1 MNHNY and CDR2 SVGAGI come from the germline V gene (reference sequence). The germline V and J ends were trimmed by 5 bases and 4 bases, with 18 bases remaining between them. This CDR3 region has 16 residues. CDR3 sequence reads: CASSPGFGRGGNTIYF. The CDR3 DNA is TGTGCCAGCAGTCCCGGCTTTGGCAGGGGAGGAAACACCATATATTTT.

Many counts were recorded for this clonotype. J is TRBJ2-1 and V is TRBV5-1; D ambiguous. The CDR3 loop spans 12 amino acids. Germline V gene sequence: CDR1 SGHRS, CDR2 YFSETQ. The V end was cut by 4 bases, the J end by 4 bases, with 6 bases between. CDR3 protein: CASSRAYNEQFF. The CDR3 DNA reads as TGCGCCAGCAGCCGGGCTTACAATGAGCAGTTCTTC.